The clone carrying this T cell receptor (beta chain) was detected ten times or more. What it binds is unknown. Attachment of unique molecular identifiers was made to individual cDNA molecules. TCRdb fed the 5' RACE reads into MiXCR, producing one record per CDR3 protein. The data hold around 33,000 distinct CDR3 sequences, with around 6% observed a single time. These data come from a study of early T cells in non-severe SARS-CoV-2 infection. Study-level points and caveats: There was a bias toward anti-spike CD8 responses in VDJdb matching, which missed private and CD4 specificities.

The CDR3 consists of 12 residues. V dropped 3 bases and J dropped 7 bases, with 7 bases sitting between them. Germline loops: CDR1 KGHDR, CDR2 SFDVKD. The origin of this receptor is an adult who was a healthcare worker with PCR-confirmed SARS-CoV-2 infection or an uninfected control (not recorded which). V is TRBV24-1 and J is TRBJ2-3, with D unclear. The sequencing sample was made of whole blood. The CDR3 region is CATSDTRHTQYF. The CDR3 bases are TGTGCCACCAGTGATACTCGACATACGCAGTATTTT.